Detailed here is one T cell receptor (beta chain). This sample stems from a study of cytomegalovirus exposure and HLA in healthy donors. CDR1 is MNHEY and CDR2 is SVGAGI in the germline V gene. The CDR3 runs to 12 residues. Trimming left V 8 bases short and J 6 bases short, with 10 bases between. Primers: 60 Vbeta forward and 13 Jbeta reverse. Generated by immunoSEQ multiplex PCR, the TCRdb table keeps only in-frame clones and is missing some. Among about 130,000 clones listed, roughly 72% were seen once. The source of this sequence is a woman aged 50 to 65 in good health and CMV-seronegative. The chain carries TRBV6-5 and TRBJ2-2, with D perhaps TRBD1 (6 bases). Material for sequencing was PBMCs. DNA for the CDR3: TGTGCCAGCTTCAGGGGTTCCGGGGAGCTGTTTTTT. It codes for CASFRGSGELFF.